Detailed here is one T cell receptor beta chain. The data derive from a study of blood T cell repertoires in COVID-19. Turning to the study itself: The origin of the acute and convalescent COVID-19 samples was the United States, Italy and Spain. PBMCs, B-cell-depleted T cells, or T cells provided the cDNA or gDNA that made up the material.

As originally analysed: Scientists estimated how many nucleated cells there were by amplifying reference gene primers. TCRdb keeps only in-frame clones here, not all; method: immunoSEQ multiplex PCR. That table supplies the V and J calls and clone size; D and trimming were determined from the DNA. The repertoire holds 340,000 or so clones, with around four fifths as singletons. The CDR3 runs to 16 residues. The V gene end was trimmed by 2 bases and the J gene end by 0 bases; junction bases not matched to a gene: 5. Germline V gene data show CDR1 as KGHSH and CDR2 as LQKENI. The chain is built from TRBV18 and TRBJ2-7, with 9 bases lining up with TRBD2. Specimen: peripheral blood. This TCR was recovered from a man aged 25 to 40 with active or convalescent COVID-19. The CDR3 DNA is TGTGCCAGCTCACCATCGGGACTAGCAGTCTCCTACGAGCAGTACTTC. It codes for CASSPSGLAVSYEQYF.